The source of this T cell receptor (beta chain) is a study of CD8+ T cells in alopecia areata (dated by TCRdb to 2016 to 2019). Concerning the study at large: The treated patients, all with moderate-to-severe alopecia areata, were enrolled in an open-label pilot trial of oral tofacitinib given at 5 to 10 mg twice daily. Patients received tofacitinib for 6 to 18 months and were then followed off drug for 6 months to check for delayed response and recurrence. The SALT score, which quantifies the percentage of affected scalp surface area, was used to measure disease severity in treated patients. The study used high-throughput TCRbeta sequencing to examine T cell clonal expansion in alopecia areata, in both the C3H/HeJ mouse model and human patients. Scalp tissue and sorted CD4+ and CD8+ peripheral blood T cells from patchy and totalis/universalis alopecia areata patients and from healthy controls were covered by human TCRbeta sequencing. Tofacitinib-treated patients had biopsies at baseline and at 4 and 24 weeks of treatment, with a later scalp biopsy in several patients. Scalp clonality was compared among normal scalp (n=4), patchy alopecia areata scalp (n=8), and alopecia totalis/universalis scalp (n=8). RNA came from the PAXgene miRNA kit for fixed scalp, the miRNeasy kit for PBMCs, and the RNeasy kit for mouse skin. TCRbeta CDR3 regions were amplified by immunoSEQ multiplex PCR using 35 Vbeta forward and 13 Jbeta reverse primers.

Library method: the immunoSEQ multiplex PCR assay. For TCR sequencing, RNA was extracted from every sample and reverse transcribed into cDNA to serve as template. SuperScript III was used to make first-strand cDNA, primed with a 2:1 mix of oligo-dT and random hexamers. Amplification bias was assessed with a synthetic immune receptor repertoire, and residual bias was removed computationally. The source study handled its data this way. After raw reads were preprocessed to remove errors, the CDR3 was defined following IMGT conventions as running from the conserved cysteine to phenylalanine. Clonality was computed by normalizing Shannon entropy by log2 of the number of productive unique TCRs and subtracting the result from 1. Whether each scalp clone was CD4 or CD8 was inferred by checking scalp TCRbeta sequences against the CD4 and CD8 repertoires from sorted blood. TCRdb retrieved this table from immuneACCESS and kept in-frame rearrangements only. Not all clones are present; in checked studies, unresolved V genes account for under half, and no reason is known for the remainder. The DNA was the basis for D and trimming; V, J and clone size are from that table. The sample table contains 150,000 to 200,000 clones; only one count was recorded for 50% to 75% of them. In total, the top ten clones hold roughly 17% of the sample.

CDR1 SQVTM and CDR2 ANQGSEA are derived from the germline V gene. Its CDR3 holds 9 amino acids, cysteine through phenylalanine. Left in the record is the CDR3 DNA by itself, 27 bases read in frame from the first base. Deletion took 5 bases off V and 8 bases off J, with a span of 6 bases between the germline ends. Study-level results and caveats: Because the treated cohort was small and had only one nonresponder, larger studies are needed to examine links between baseline CD8+ expansion and response. Higher clonality and more expanded CD8+ clones were observed in lesional scalp than in normal scalp, particularly in alopecia totalis/universalis, a finding suggestive of antigenic drive. Resident alphabeta T cells in normal human skin are also sequenced, complicating scalp TCR repertoire analysis, unlike mouse skin dominated by gammadelta T cells. TCR sequences shared between patients were less clear than in mice, possibly partly because of HLA diversity in the patient population. Many expanded lesional clones persisted in scalp and blood during tofacitinib treatment, which may partly explain relapse after stopping treatment. Tofacitinib significantly lowered scalp clonality and the number of expanded CD8+ clones among the top 100 scalp clones.

The treatment or condition label for this specimen denotes: oral pan-JAK inhibitor, 5-10 mg twice daily. Lesional scalp punch biopsies and peripheral blood were obtained from alopecia areata patients. After PBMCs were isolated by density centrifugation and stained for CD3, CD4 and CD8, a FACSAria was used to sort CD4+ and CD8+ T cells. About this clone itself: There is no known antigen for this receptor. No much larger clone is present one base from it, and per-base qualities are unavailable.

The material was CD4+ T cells sorted from blood, obtained between weeks 55 and 65, from a patient treated with tofacitinib. The receptor was derived from a human donor with alopecia areata. This chain is built from TRBV29-1 and TRBJ1-2; no D gene is confidently identified. Here is the DNA: TGCAGCGTTCTGGAGGGCTACACCTTC. Its protein is CSVLEGYTF.